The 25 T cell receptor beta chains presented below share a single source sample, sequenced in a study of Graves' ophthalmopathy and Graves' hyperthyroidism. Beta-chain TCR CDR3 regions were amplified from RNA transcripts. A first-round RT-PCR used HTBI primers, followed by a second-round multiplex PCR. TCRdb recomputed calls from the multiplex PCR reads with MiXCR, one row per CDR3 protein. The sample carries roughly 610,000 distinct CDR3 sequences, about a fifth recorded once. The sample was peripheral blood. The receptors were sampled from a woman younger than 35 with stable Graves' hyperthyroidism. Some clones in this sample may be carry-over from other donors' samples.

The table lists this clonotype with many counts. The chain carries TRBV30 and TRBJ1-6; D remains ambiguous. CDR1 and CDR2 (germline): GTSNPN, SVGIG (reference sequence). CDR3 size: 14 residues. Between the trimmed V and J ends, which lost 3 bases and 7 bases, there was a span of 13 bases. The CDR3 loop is CAWSGHTDNSPLHF. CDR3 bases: TGTGCCTGGAGCGGCCACACAGACAATTCACCCCTCCACTTT.

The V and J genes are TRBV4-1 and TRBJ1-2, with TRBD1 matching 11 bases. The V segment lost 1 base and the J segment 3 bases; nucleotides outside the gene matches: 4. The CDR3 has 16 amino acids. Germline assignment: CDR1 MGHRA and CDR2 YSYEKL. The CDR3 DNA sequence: TGCGCCAGCAGCCAAGGGACAGGGGGCCGAGACTATGGCTACACCTTC. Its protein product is CASSQGTGGRDYGYTF.

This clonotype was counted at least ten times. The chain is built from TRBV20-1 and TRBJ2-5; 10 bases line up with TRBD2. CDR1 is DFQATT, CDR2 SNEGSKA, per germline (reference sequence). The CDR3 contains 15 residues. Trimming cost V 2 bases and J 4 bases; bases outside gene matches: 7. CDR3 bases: TGCAGTGCTAGACCCCCTCTAGCGGGAGTAGAGACCCAGTACTTC. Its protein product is CSARPPLAGVETQYF.

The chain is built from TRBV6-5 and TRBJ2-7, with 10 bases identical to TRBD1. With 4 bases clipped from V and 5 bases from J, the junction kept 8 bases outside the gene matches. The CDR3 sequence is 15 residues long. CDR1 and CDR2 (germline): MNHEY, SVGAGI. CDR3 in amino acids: CASSSTRTGGDEQYF. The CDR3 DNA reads TGTGCCAGCAGTTCAACCCGGACAGGGGGGGACGAGCAGTACTTC.

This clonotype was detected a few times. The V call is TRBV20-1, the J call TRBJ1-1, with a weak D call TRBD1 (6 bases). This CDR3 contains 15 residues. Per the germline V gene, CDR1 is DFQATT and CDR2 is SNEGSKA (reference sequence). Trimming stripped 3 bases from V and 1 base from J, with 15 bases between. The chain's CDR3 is CSASPPRGRNTEAFF. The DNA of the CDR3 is TGCAGTGCTAGCCCCCCCCGGGGGCGGAACACTGAAGCTTTCTTT.

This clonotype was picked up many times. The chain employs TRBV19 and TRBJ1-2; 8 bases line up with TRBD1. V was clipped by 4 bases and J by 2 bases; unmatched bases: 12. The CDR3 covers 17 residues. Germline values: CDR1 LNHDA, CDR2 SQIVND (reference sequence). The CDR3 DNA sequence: TGTGCCAGTAGTACTTTCAGGGGGCGAACGGAGAACTATGGCTACACCTTC. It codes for CASSTFRGRTENYGYTF.

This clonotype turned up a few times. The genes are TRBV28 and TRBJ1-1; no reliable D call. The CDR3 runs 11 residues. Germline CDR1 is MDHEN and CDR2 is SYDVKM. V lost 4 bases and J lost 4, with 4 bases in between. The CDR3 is CASSSITEAFF. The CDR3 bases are TGTGCCAGCAGTTCGATCACTGAAGCTTTCTTT.

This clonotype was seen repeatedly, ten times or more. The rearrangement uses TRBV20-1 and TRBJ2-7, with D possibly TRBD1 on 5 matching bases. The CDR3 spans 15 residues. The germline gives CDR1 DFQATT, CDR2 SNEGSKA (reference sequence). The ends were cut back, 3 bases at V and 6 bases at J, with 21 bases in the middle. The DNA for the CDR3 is TGCAGTGCTAGTTCATTTGCGCGTGAAACAGGCGAGCAGTACTTC. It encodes CSASSFARETGEQYF.

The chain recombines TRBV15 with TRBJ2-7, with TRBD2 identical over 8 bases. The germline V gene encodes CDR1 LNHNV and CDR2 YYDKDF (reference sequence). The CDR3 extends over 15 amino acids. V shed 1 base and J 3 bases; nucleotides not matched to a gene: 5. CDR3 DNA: TGTGCCACCAGCAGAGTGCGGGAGGCCATCTACGAGCAGTACTTC. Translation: CATSRVREAIYEQYF.

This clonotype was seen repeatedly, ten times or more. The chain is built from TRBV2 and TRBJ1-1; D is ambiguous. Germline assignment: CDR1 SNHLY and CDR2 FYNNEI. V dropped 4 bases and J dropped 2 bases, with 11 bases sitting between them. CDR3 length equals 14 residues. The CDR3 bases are TGTGCCAGCAGTGCGGGCCGATTAAACACTGAAGCTTTCTTT. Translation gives CASSAGRLNTEAFF.

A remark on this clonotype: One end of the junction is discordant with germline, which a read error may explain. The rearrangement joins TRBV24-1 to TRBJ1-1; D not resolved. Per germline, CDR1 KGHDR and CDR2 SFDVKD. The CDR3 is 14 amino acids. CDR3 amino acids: CATIDGLVNTDAFF. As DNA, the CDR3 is TGTGCCACCATAGACGGACTCGTGAACACTGATGCTTTCTTT.

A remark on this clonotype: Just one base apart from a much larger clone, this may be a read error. CDR3 sequence (DNA): TGCAGTGCTAGGGCAGGGCCCGGGGAGCTGTTTTTT. Translating it yields CSARAGPGELFF. This chain links TRBV20-1 with TRBJ2-2; TRBD1 might be the D (5 bases). Looked up from germline, CDR1 is DFQATT and CDR2 is SNEGSKA (reference sequence). Deletions cut 3 bases from V and 6 bases from J, with 8 bases between. The CDR3 consists of 12 residues.

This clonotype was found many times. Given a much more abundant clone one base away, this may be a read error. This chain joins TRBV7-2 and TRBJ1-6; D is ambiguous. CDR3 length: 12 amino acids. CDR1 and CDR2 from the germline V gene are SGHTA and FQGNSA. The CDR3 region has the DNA TGTGCCAGCAGCTTTGTGGGCTCACACCTCCACTTT. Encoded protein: CASSFVGSHLHF.

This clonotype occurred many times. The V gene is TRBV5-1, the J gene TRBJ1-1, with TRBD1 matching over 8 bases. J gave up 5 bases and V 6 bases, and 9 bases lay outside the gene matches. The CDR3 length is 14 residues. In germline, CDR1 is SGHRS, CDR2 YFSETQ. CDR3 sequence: CASTSRTGGTEAFF. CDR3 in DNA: TGCGCCAGCACGAGCCGTACAGGGGGGACTGAAGCTTTCTTT.

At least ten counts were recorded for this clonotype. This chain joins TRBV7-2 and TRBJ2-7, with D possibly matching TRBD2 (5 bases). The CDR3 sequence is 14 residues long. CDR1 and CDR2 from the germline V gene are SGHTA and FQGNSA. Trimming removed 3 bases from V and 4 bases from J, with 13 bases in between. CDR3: CASSFQPGSYEQYF. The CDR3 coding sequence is TGTGCCAGCAGCTTTCAACCGGGGTCATACGAGCAGTACTTC.

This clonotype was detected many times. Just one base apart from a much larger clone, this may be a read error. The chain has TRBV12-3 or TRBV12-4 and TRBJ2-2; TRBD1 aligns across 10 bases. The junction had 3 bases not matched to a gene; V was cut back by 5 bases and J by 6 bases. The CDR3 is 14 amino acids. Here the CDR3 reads CASSRDRGAGELFF. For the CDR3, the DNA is TGTGCCAGCAGTCGGGACAGGGGTGCCGGGGAGCTGTTTTTT.

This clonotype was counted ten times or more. CDR3 DNA: TGTGCCAGCAGCTTACTAGCGGGGGGTCCCAACACCGGGGAGCTGTTTTTT. Translation gives CASSLLAGGPNTGELFF. The V call is TRBV7-3, the J call TRBJ2-2; 11 bases map to TRBD2. The CDR3 totals 17 residues. Looked up from germline, CDR1 is SGHTA and CDR2 is FQGTGA. The J segment lost 2 bases and the V segment lost 2 bases, leaving 4 bases of the junction unmatched.

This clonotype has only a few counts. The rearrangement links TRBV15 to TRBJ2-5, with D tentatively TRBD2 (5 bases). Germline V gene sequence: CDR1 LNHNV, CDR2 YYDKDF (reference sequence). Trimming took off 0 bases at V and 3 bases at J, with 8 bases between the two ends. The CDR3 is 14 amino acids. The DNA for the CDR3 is TGTGCCACCAGCAGAGATGGTAGCGAAGAGACCCAGTACTTC. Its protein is CATSRDGSEETQYF. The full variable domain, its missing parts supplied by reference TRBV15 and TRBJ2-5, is DAMVIQNPRYQVTQFGKPVTLSCSQTLNHNVMYWYQQKSSQAPKLLFHYYDKDFNNEADTPDNFQSRRPNTSFCFLDIRSPGLGDTAMYLCATSRDGSEETQYFGPGTRLLVL.

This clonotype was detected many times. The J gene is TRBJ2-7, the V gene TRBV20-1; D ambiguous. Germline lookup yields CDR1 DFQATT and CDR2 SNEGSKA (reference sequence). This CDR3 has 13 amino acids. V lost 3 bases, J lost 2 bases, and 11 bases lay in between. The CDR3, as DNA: TGCAGTGCTAGTTTCGGGTGGGCCTACGAGCAGTACTTC. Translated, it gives CSASFGWAYEQYF.

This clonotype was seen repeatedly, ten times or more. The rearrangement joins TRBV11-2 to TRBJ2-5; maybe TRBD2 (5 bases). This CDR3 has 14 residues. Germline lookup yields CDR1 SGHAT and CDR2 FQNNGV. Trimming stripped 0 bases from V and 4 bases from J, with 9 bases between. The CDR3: CASSLEAVIETQYF. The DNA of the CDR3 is TGTGCCAGCAGCTTAGAAGCGGTAATAGAGACCCAGTACTTC.

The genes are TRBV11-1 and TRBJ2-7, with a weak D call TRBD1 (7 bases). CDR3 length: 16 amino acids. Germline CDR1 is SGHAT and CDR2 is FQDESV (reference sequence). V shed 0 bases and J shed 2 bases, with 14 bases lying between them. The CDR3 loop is CASSLAGGTATYEQYF. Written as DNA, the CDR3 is TGTGCCAGCAGCTTAGCAGGCGGGACAGCGACCTACGAGCAGTACTTC.

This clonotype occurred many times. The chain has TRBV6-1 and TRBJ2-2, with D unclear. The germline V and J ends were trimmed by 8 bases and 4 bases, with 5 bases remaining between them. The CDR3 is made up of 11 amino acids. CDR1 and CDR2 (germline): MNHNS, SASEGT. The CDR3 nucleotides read TGTGCCAGCTTCGGCACCGGGGAGCTGTTTTTT. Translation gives CASFGTGELFF.

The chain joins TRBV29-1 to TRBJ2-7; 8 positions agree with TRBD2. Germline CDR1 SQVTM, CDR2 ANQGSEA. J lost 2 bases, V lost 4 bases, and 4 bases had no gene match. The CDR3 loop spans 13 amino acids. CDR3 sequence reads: CSVGSGSTYEQYF. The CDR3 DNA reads TGCAGCGTTGGAAGCGGGAGCACCTACGAGCAGTACTTC.

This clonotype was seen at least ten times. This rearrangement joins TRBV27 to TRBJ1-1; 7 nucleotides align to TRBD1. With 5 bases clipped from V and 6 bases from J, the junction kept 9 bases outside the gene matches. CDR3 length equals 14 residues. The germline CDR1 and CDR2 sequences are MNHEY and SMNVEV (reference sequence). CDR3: CASSNRGKDPEAFF. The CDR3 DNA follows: TGTGCCAGCAGTAACAGGGGAAAGGATCCTGAAGCTTTCTTT.

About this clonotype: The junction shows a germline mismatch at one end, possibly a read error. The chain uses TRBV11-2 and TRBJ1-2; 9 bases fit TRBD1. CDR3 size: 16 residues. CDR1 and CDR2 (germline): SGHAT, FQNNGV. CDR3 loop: CASSSSPGQGGGGYSF. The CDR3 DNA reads TGTGCCAGCAGCTCATCACCGGGACAGGGAGGAGGTGGCTACTCCTTC.